This section outlines one TCR beta chain sequence together with its context. Antigen specificity is unknown. The record originates from a study of shared clonotypes between healthy human individuals. Each replicate PCR on the sorted subsets used roughly 190 ng DNA (around 30,000 T cell genomes). Here immunoSEQ multiplex PCR was the method, and the copy in TCRdb shows in-frame clones only, minus some. The table has over a million clones, around four fifths seen once. The germline V gene encodes CDR1 SGHRS and CDR2 YFSETQ. The CDR3 consists of 16 residues. The V end was cut by 0 bases, the J end by 5 bases, with 18 bases between. Findings of the study overall: Represented diversity, genetic and exposure-history alike, was limited by few donors.

The source material was memory CD4+ T cells sorted from blood. The sample's subset: CD45RA-negative fraction. The sequence was obtained from a man younger than 30 in good health. The rearrangement uses TRBV5-1 and TRBJ2-7; D gene uncertain. DNA for the CDR3: TGCGCCAGCAGCTTGGTGGCCTTTGTAGGGCCGAACGAGCAGTACTTC. The encoded protein is CASSLVAFVGPNEQYF.